This passage covers 7 T cell receptor beta chains from one sample sequenced in a study of cytotoxic CD8 clonotypes in ibrutinib-treated CLL. TCRdb's copy holds only in-frame clones and misses some; the assay was immunoSEQ multiplex PCR. The table has a few hundred thousand clones, about 80% seen once. This specimen consisted of PBMCs, obtained before ibrutinib treatment. These receptors were obtained from a human donor with chronic lymphocytic leukemia.

The J gene is TRBJ2-7, the V gene TRBV18; the match to TRBD2 covers 10 bases. The germline V gene encodes CDR1 KGHSH and CDR2 LQKENI. V lost 2 bases to trimming and J lost 4 bases; unmatched junction nucleotides: 5. The length of the CDR3 is 15 residues. CDR3 loop: CASSPLAGGRYEQYF. The CDR3 DNA sequence: TGTGCCAGCTCACCATTAGCGGGAGGTCGATACGAGCAGTACTTC.

This rearrangement joins TRBV18 to TRBJ1-4; the D gene is possibly TRBD1 (5 bases). V dropped 3 bases and J dropped 8 bases, with 10 bases sitting between them. The CDR3 is 13 residues long. Germline V CDR1 and CDR2: KGHSH, LQKENI. The CDR3 region has the DNA TGTGCCAGCTCACCGGGGGTAGGCGAAAAACTGTTTTTT. Amino acids: CASSPGVGEKLFF.

This rearrangement joins TRBV5-1 to TRBJ1-3; a weak D match, TRBD1 (6 bases). The length of the CDR3 is 15 residues. V was cut by 4 bases and J by 0 bases, with 11 bases left in between. Germline-derived CDR1 and CDR2 are SGHRS and YFSETQ. Here the CDR3 reads CASSLQGNSGNTIYF. In DNA form, the CDR3 reads TGCGCCAGCAGCCTACAGGGAAACTCTGGAAACACCATATATTTT.

The V gene is TRBV15, the J gene TRBJ2-1; 9 bases align to TRBD2. The CDR3 is 17 residues long. V gave up 1 base and J gave up 0 bases; unmatched junction bases: 4. Germline values: CDR1 LNHNV, CDR2 YYDKDF (reference sequence). The chain's CDR3 is CATSRGGSGSSYNEQFF. CDR3 bases: TGTGCCACCAGCAGAGGAGGTAGCGGGAGCTCCTACAATGAGCAGTTCTTC.

In its sample, this clone was seen once. V usage is TRBV29-1 and J usage is TRBJ1-1, with D perhaps TRBD1 (5 bases). V dropped 2 bases and J dropped 0 bases, with 13 bases sitting between them. Germline-derived CDR1 and CDR2 are SQVTM and ANQGSEA. The CDR3 length is 15 residues. In DNA, the CDR3 is TGCAGCGTTGAACAGGGCTGGCGAATGAACACTGAAGCTTTCTTT. Translation: CSVEQGWRMNTEAFF. Full variable domain (remainder filled in from reference TRBV29-1 and TRBJ1-1): SAVISQKPSRDICQRGTSLTIQCQVDSQVTMMFWYRQQPGQSLTLIATANQGSEATYESGFVIDKFPISRPNLTFSTLTVSNMSPEDSSIYLCSVEQGWRMNTEAFFGQGTRLTVV.

This clone showed up just once. The J gene is TRBJ2-7, the V gene TRBV4-2; D gene unclear. V was clipped by 1 base and J by 1 base, with 5 bases between them. Germline lookup yields CDR1 LGHNA and CDR2 YNFKEQ. The CDR3 spans 13 residues. The CDR3 here is CASSQGPSYEQYF. DNA for the CDR3: TGTGCCAGCAGCCAAGGACCGTCCTACGAGCAGTACTTC.

The genes are TRBV9 and TRBJ1-5; D gene uncertain. Trimming shortened V by 4 bases and J by 5 bases, and 19 bases separated the two germline ends. Germline CDR1 SGDLS, CDR2 YYNGEE. CDR3 length equals 16 residues. The DNA of the CDR3 is TGTGCCAGCAGCCGTAGTTTAGGAGGGTGGGATCAGCCCCAGCATTTT. It is translated as CASSRSLGGWDQPQHF.